The sequence of this T cell receptor (beta chain) was determined in a study of OX40 agonist ivuxolimab in advanced cancers. Assay: immunoSEQ multiplex PCR; the TCRdb copy retains only in-frame clones and omits some. The sample lists roughly 100,000 clones; around 84% were seen once. Germline CDR1 MNHEY, CDR2 SVGAGI. Germline trimming cut 5 bases from V and 5 bases from J; bases unmatched to any gene: 9. This CDR3 region has 15 residues. The receptor was isolated from an adult with an advanced solid tumor such as melanoma, head and neck, liver or kidney cancer. The V call is TRBV6-5, the J call TRBJ1-3, with 7 nucleotides matching TRBD1. Sequenced material: CD4+ or CD8+ T cells sorted from blood, taken in a trial of the OX40 agonist ivuxolimab. CDR3 in amino acids: CASSHQDRVRNTIYF. The CDR3 nucleotides are TGTGCCAGCAGTCACCAAGACAGGGTGAGAAACACCATATATTTT.